This passage covers 8 T cell receptor beta chains from one sample sequenced in a study of cytomegalovirus exposure and HLA in healthy donors. PCR used 60 Vbeta primers and 13 Jbeta primers. The table came from immunoSEQ multiplex PCR; TCRdb's copy has only in-frame clones and leaves some out. The profile shows 130,000 to 150,000 clones, roughly 78% of them singletons. Specimen: PBMCs. The receptors shown here come from a man aged 30-40 years in good health and CMV-seronegative.

The chain uses TRBV11-2 and TRBJ2-7; no firm D call. CDR3 length equals 15 residues. V was cut by 1 base and J by 0 bases, with 10 bases left in between. Germline lookup yields CDR1 SGHAT and CDR2 FQNNGV. CDR3 region: CASSLVGYSSYEQYF. The CDR3 region has the DNA TGTGCCAGCAGCTTAGTTGGCTACAGCTCCTACGAGCAGTACTTC. Full variable domain (rest looked up from reference TRBV11-2 and TRBJ2-7): EAGVAQSPRYKIIEKRQSVAFWCNPISGHATLYWYQQILGQGPKLLIQFQNNGVVDDSQLPKDRFSAERLKGVDSTLKIQPAKLEDSAVYLCASSLVGYSSYEQYFGPGTRLTVT.

Only a few counts were recorded for this clone. The chain's CDR3 is CASSLGVGAGGEKLFF. The CDR3 coding sequence is TGTGCCAGCAGCTTGGGTGTGGGAGCTGGTGGTGAAAAACTGTTTTTT. The chain links TRBV5-5 to TRBJ1-4; D not certain. This CDR3 contains 16 residues. V lost 0 bases, J lost 7 bases, and 16 bases lay in between. Germline assignment: CDR1 SGHKS and CDR2 YYEKEE (reference sequence).

V gene TRBV5-5 combines with J gene TRBJ1-5; 10 bases line up with TRBD1. Germline trimming cut 2 bases from V and 7 bases from J; bases unmatched to any gene: 3. Germline assignment: CDR1 SGHKS and CDR2 YYEKEE (reference sequence). CDR3 length: 14 residues. The CDR3 DNA sequence: TGTGCCAGCAGCTTCAGGACAGGGGGGCAGCCCCAGCATTTT. As protein: CASSFRTGGQPQHF.

This clone came up once. The V and J genes are TRBV9 and TRBJ1-2; TRBD1 is a possible D gene (5 bases). The CDR3 is 15 residues long. V was shortened by 0 bases and J by 8 bases, with 17 bases between the two germline ends. Looked up from germline, CDR1 is SGDLS and CDR2 is YYNGEE. The CDR3 nucleotides read TGTGCCAGCAGCGTAGCGGGGGTTAACGGACGGGGCTACACCTTC. This codes for CASSVAGVNGRGYTF.

The gene calls are TRBV2 and TRBJ2-7; perhaps TRBD1 as D (5 bases). The V gene's germline CDR1 is SNHLY and CDR2 FYNNEI. The CDR3 is made up of 13 amino acids. V dropped 4 bases and J dropped 6 bases, with 13 bases sitting between them. DNA of the CDR3: TGTGCCAGCAGTGGCAGGGTCGAGGCCGAGCAGTACTTC. Amino acid sequence: CASSGRVEAEQYF.

The V call is TRBV7-9, the J call TRBJ1-1; TRBD1 is a possible D gene (6 bases). Germline V gene data show CDR1 as SEHNR and CDR2 as FQNEAQ (reference sequence). V lost 3 bases and J 2 bases, leaving 16 bases between the germline ends. This CDR3 has 16 amino acids. The CDR3 region is CASSFSYRVINTEAFF. The DNA for the CDR3 is TGTGCCAGCAGCTTCTCCTACAGGGTGATAAACACTGAAGCTTTCTTT.

The V and J genes are TRBV5-1 and TRBJ1-4; 8 nucleotides agree with TRBD1. V trimming: 4 bases; J trimming: 7 bases; junction bases outside the gene matches: 9. The CDR3 loop spans 15 amino acids. Germline CDR1 reads SGHRS; CDR2 reads YFSETQ. CDR3 protein: CASSTGQGRFEKLFF. CDR3 nucleotides: TGCGCCAGCAGCACCGGACAGGGCAGATTTGAAAAACTGTTTTTT.

V and J are TRBV27 and TRBJ1-1; perhaps TRBD1 as D (6 bases). There are 17 residues in the CDR3. Trimming stripped 4 bases from V and 8 bases from J, with 26 bases between. Germline assignment: CDR1 MNHEY and CDR2 SMNVEV (reference sequence). CDR3 sequence reads: CASSSTKGYRELSEAFF. Written as DNA, the CDR3 is TGTGCCAGCAGTTCCACGAAAGGGTACAGGGAGCTTTCGGAAGCTTTCTTT.